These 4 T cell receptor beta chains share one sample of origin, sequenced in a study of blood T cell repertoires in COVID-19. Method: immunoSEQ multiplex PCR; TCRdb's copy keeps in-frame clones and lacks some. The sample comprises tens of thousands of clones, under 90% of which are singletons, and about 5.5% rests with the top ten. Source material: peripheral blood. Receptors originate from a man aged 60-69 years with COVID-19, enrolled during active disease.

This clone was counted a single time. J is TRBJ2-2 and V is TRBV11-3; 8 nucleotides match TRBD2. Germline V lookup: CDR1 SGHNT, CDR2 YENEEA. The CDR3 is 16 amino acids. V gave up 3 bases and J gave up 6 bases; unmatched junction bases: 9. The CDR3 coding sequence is TGTGCCAGCAGCTTCTATAGCGGGACCCTCCCCGGGGAGCTGTTTTTT. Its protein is CASSFYSGTLPGELFF.

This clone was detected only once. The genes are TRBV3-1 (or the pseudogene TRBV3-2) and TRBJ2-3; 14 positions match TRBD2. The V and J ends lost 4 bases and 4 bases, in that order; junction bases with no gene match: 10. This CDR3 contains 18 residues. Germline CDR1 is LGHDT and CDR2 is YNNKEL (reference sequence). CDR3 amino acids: CASSPPGTSGSGPDTQYF. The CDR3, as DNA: TGTGCCAGCAGCCCCCCAGGGACTAGCGGGAGTGGCCCAGATACGCAGTATTTT.

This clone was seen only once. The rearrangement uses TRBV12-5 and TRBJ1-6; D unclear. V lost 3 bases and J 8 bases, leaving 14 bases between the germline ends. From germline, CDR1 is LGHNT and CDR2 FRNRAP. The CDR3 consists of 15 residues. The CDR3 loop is CASGFDITTDSPLHF. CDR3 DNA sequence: TGTGCTAGTGGTTTTGACATCACGACGGATTCACCCCTCCACTTT.

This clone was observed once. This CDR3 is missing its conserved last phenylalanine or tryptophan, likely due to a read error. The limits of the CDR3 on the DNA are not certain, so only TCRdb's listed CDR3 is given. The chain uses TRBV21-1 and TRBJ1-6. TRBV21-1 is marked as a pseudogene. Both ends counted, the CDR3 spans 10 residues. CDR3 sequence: CASSRGDCRR.